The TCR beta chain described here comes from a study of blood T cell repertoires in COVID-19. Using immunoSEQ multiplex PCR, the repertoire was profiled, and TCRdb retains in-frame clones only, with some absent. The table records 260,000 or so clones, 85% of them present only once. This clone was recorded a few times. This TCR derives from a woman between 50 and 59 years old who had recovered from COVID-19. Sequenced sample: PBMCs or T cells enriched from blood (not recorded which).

The CDR3 bases are TGTGCCAGCAGCTTAGCCGGGACAGGGCTTGGAAATGAGCAGTTCTTC. It is translated as CASSLAGTGLGNEQFF. The V gene is TRBV7-2, the J gene TRBJ2-1; 9 bases agree with TRBD1. The V and J ends lost 0 bases and 7 bases, in that order; junction bases with no gene match: 7. This CDR3 is 16 amino acids long. Germline V gene data show CDR1 as SGHTA and CDR2 as FQGNSA.